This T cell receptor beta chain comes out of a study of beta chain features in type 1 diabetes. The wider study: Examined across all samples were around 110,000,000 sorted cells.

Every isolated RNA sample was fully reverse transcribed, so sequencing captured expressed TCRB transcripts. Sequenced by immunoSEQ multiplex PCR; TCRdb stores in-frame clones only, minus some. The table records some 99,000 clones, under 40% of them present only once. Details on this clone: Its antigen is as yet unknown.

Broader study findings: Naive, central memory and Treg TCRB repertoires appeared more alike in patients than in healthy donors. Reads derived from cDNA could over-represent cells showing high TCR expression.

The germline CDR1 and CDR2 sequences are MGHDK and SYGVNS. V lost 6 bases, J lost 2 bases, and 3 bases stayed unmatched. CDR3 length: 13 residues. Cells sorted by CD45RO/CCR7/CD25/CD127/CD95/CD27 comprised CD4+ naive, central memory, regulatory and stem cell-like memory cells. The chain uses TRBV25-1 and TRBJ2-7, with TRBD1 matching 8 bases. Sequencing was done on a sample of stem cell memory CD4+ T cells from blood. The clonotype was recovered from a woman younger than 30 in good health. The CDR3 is CASRGTGTYEQYF. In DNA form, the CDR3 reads TGTGCCAGCAGGGGGACAGGTACCTACGAGCAGTACTTC.